These 28 T cell receptor beta chains came from one sample sequenced in a study of early T cells in non-severe SARS-CoV-2 infection. TCRdb processed the 5' RACE reads anew with MiXCR; each CDR3 protein has one entry. The table has about 64,000 distinct CDR3 sequences, 10% to 12% seen once; the top ten hold less than 3.5%. Source: whole blood, taken at baseline. The receptors derive from an adult who was a healthcare worker with PCR-confirmed SARS-CoV-2 infection or an uninfected control (not recorded which).

The V gene is TRBV11-2, the J gene TRBJ1-2; a possible D gene is TRBD1 (5 bases). The ends were cut back, 4 bases at V and 4 bases at J, with 13 bases in the middle. CDR1 is SGHAT, CDR2 FQNNGV, per germline. The CDR3 has 14 residues. CDR3 residues: CASSWGRAAYGYTF. The CDR3 DNA is TGTGCCAGCAGCTGGGGCCGCGCAGCCTATGGCTACACCTTC.

This clonotype was seen just once. This rearrangement joins TRBV20-1 to TRBJ1-5, with 8 positions matching TRBD1. Germline V gene data show CDR1 as DFQATT and CDR2 as SNEGSKA (reference sequence). CDR3 length: 14 amino acids. J gave up 1 base and V 8 bases, and 7 bases lay outside the gene matches. CDR3 residues: CSSSRGLSNQPQHF. DNA for the CDR3: TGCAGTTCGAGCAGGGGGCTCAGCAATCAGCCCCAGCATTTT.

This clonotype showed up just a few times. The chain's CDR3 is CASKNPGGPYNEQFF. The CDR3 DNA sequence: TGTGCCAGCAAAAACCCGGGGGGACCCTACAATGAGCAGTTCTTC. The V gene is TRBV7-9, the J gene TRBJ2-1, with 7 bases matching TRBD2. The CDR3 has 15 amino acids. Germline V gene sequence: CDR1 SEHNR, CDR2 FQNEAQ (reference sequence). The J segment lost 2 bases and the V segment lost 7 bases, leaving 8 bases of the junction unmatched.

The genes are TRBV11-2 and TRBJ1-2, with no clear D. Germline lookup yields CDR1 SGHAT and CDR2 FQNNGV. CDR3 length equals 14 residues. Trimming left V 1 base short and J 8 bases short, with 14 bases between. CDR3 sequence reads: CASSLVRMGGGYTF. CDR3 DNA: TGTGCCAGCAGCTTAGTAAGAATGGGAGGCGGCTACACCTTC.

The chain carries TRBV13 and TRBJ1-1, with unresolved D. Trimming took 5 bases from V and 0 from J, leaving 16 bases between them. Germline V gives CDR1 PRHDT, CDR2 FYEKMQ (reference sequence). There are 16 residues in the CDR3. The CDR3 spells CASSPTPPGLNTEAFF. CDR3 nucleotide sequence: TGTGCCAGCAGCCCGACCCCCCCGGGTCTGAACACTGAAGCTTTCTTT.

V is TRBV12-3 or TRBV12-4 and J is TRBJ1-5; the D gene is possibly TRBD1 (6 bases). CDR3 length: 13 residues. Trimming stripped 2 bases from V and 6 bases from J, with 8 bases between. CDR3 region: CASSLTGFQPQHF. The CDR3 region has the DNA TGTGCCAGCAGTTTAACAGGGTTTCAGCCCCAGCATTTT.

This clonotype was seen only a few times. This chain uses TRBV7-9 with TRBJ1-5; no clear D. V lost 5 bases and J lost 2, with 16 bases in between. The CDR3 extends over 16 amino acids. Per germline, CDR1 SEHNR and CDR2 FQNEAQ (reference sequence). The CDR3 here is CASSVGEWGGNQPQHF. For the CDR3, the DNA is TGTGCCAGCAGCGTAGGAGAGTGGGGAGGCAATCAGCCCCAGCATTTT. Filled out from reference TRBV7-9 and TRBJ1-5, the complete variable domain reads DTGVSQNPRHKITKRGQNVTFRCDPISEHNRLYWYRQTLGQGPEFLTYFQNEAQLEKSRLLSDRFSAERPKGSFSTLEIQRTEQGDSAMYLCASSVGEWGGNQPQHFGDGTRLSIL.

At least ten counts were recorded for this clonotype. The chain carries TRBV5-1 and TRBJ2-1; perhaps TRBD1 as D (6 bases). CDR3 length: 15 residues. The V end was cut by 1 base, the J end by 4 bases, with 12 bases between. The germline V gene encodes CDR1 SGHRS and CDR2 YFSETQ. The CDR3 is CASSLRQGLYNEQFF. CDR3 nucleotides: TGCGCCAGCAGCTTGCGTCAGGGGCTTTACAATGAGCAGTTCTTC. Supplemented by reference TRBV5-1 and TRBJ2-1, the full variable domain reads KAGVTQTPRYLIKTRGQQVTLSCSPISGHRSVSWYQQTPGQGLQFLFEYFSETQRNKGNFPGRFSGRQFSNSRSEMNVSTLELGDSALYLCASSLRQGLYNEQFFGPGTRLTVL.

This chain joins TRBV12-3 or TRBV12-4 and TRBJ1-3; D is unclear. The V end was cut by 7 bases, the J end by 4 bases, with 14 bases between. CDR3 length: 14 residues. This chain's CDR3 is CASNLMGGGNTIYF. DNA for the CDR3: TGTGCCAGCAACCTGATGGGTGGGGGAAACACCATATATTTT.

This clonotype was detected a few times. The chain carries TRBV4-2 and TRBJ1-2; 7 bases fit TRBD1. The CDR3 has 13 residues. Germline V gene sequence: CDR1 LGHNA, CDR2 YNFKEQ. The V segment lost 4 bases and the J segment 5 bases; nucleotides outside the gene matches: 4. This CDR3 reads CASSPGQAYGYTF. The CDR3 DNA reads as TGTGCCAGCAGCCCCGGACAGGCTTATGGCTACACCTTC.

V usage is TRBV2 and J usage is TRBJ1-5; D gene ambiguous. Germline loops: CDR1 SNHLY, CDR2 FYNNEI. The V end was cut by 4 bases, the J end by 6 bases, with 7 bases between. CDR3 length equals 12 residues. CDR3 region: CASSAISQPQHF. Here the CDR3 DNA reads TGTGCCAGCAGTGCAATTAGTCAGCCCCAGCATTTT.

The V call is TRBV19, the J call TRBJ1-2, with D unclear. Germline CDR1 LNHDA, CDR2 SQIVND (reference sequence). V was cut by 6 bases and J by 8 bases, with 16 bases left in between. This CDR3 spans 13 amino acids. The CDR3 loop is CASRPTGYPGYTF. CDR3 in DNA: TGTGCCAGTAGGCCTACTGGATATCCCGGCTACACCTTC.

The chain joins TRBV18 to TRBJ1-2; D might be TRBD1 (5 bases). The V and J ends lost 3 bases and 8 bases respectively, with 10 bases between them. CDR1 is KGHSH and CDR2 is LQKENI in the germline V gene. This CDR3 has 12 residues. CDR3 protein: CASSPGGDGYTF. The CDR3, as DNA: TGTGCCAGCTCACCCGGCGGGGACGGCTACACCTTC.

This clonotype appeared a few times. The chain uses TRBV5-1 and TRBJ2-1; 9 nucleotides agree with TRBD2. The V gene end was trimmed by 0 bases and the J gene end by 5 bases; junction bases not matched to a gene: 18. From germline, CDR1 is SGHRS and CDR2 YFSETQ. CDR3 length: 20 residues. CDR3 nucleotide sequence: TGCGCCAGCAGCTTGGAGCAGGGCAGGCGTCTAGCGGGGCTCCACAATGAGCAGTTCTTC. It encodes CASSLEQGRRLAGLHNEQFF.

This clonotype was counted at least ten times. The chain joins TRBV10-2 to TRBJ2-3, with a tentative D call TRBD2 (5 bases). The CDR3 covers 17 residues. V was trimmed by 3 bases and J by 3 bases, leaving 19 bases between them. In germline, CDR1 is WSHSY, CDR2 SAAADI. CDR3 in DNA: TGCGCCAGCAGTGATCGTGGAGGAACGGTGGTAACAGATACGCAGTATTTT. Its translation: CASSDRGGTVVTDTQYF.

This clonotype was seen a handful of times. The J gene is TRBJ1-2, the V gene TRBV6-1, with D maybe TRBD1 (5 bases). V shed 6 bases and J shed 4 bases, with 18 bases lying between them. The germline V gene encodes CDR1 MNHNS and CDR2 SASEGT. CDR3 size: 15 residues. The CDR3 DNA reads TGTGCCAGCAGCGGACCCGCCGGGACGGGCTATGGCTACACCTTC. It specifies CASSGPAGTGYGYTF.

This sequence joins TRBV18 and TRBJ2-1, with 10 bases that match TRBD2. The CDR3 has 20 amino acids. The germline CDR1 and CDR2 sequences are KGHSH and LQKENI. V trimming: 3 bases; J trimming: 2 bases; junction bases outside the gene matches: 16. The CDR3 loop reads CASSPNGTSGASSPYNEQFF. CDR3 bases: TGTGCCAGCTCACCGAATGGTACTAGCGGGGCCTCGAGCCCCTACAATGAGCAGTTCTTC.

V usage is TRBV5-4 and J usage is TRBJ2-3; tentatively, D is TRBD1 (5 bases). The CDR3 has 17 residues. Trimming took 5 bases from V and 0 from J, leaving 19 bases between them. The V gene's germline CDR1 is SGHNT and CDR2 YYREEE (reference sequence). CDR3 bases: TGTGCCAGCAGTACTGGCCCACAGGCTCATAGCACAGATACGCAGTATTTT. It is translated as CASSTGPQAHSTDTQYF.

This clonotype was recorded many times. The chain joins TRBV5-1 to TRBJ2-3; maybe TRBD1 (5 bases). The CDR3 covers 16 residues. Germline V gene sequence: CDR1 SGHRS, CDR2 YFSETQ. Deletions cut 0 bases from V and 5 bases from J, with 16 bases between. The DNA of the CDR3 is TGCGCCAGCAGCTTGGTCAGGGTAGATACCCTAGATACGCAGTATTTT. Translating gives CASSLVRVDTLDTQYF.

This clonotype was recorded at least ten times. The chain employs TRBV14 and TRBJ1-1; TRBD1 aligns across 9 bases. The germline V gene encodes CDR1 SGHDN and CDR2 FVKESK. Unmatched junction bases numbered 3, after V lost 3 bases and J lost 4 bases. The CDR3 is 14 residues long. CDR3 residues: CASSHRTGATEAFF. DNA for the CDR3: TGTGCCAGCAGCCACCGGACAGGGGCCACTGAAGCTTTCTTT.

This clonotype has more than one count but fewer than ten. The V gene is TRBV7-9, the J gene TRBJ1-2; 7 bases fit TRBD1. Germline loops: CDR1 SEHNR, CDR2 FQNEAQ (reference sequence). This CDR3 spans 15 amino acids. Trimming cost V 5 bases and J 7 bases; bases outside gene matches: 13. CDR3 amino acids: CASSPRVTGFRGYTF. CDR3 sequence (DNA): TGTGCCAGCAGCCCGAGGGTGACAGGGTTCCGTGGCTACACCTTC.

This chain connects TRBV7-3 to TRBJ1-1; D unclear. This CDR3 is 13 amino acids long. Trimming cost V 5 bases and J 1 base, with 8 bases left between them. In germline, CDR1 is SGHTA, CDR2 FQGTGA. The CDR3 reads CASSVAQNTEAFF. CDR3 DNA sequence: TGTGCCAGCAGCGTGGCACAGAACACTGAAGCTTTCTTT. Full variable domain (rest looked up from reference TRBV7-3 and TRBJ1-1): GAGVSQTPSNKVTEKGKYVELRCDPISGHTALYWYRQSLGQGPEFLIYFQGTGAADDSGLPNDRFFAVRPEGSVSTLKIQRTERGDSAVYLCASSVAQNTEAFFGQGTRLTVV.

The sample holds a few counts of this clonotype. The chain carries TRBV3-2 and TRBJ1-1. TRBV3-2 is an annotated pseudogene. There are 16 residues in the CDR3. This CDR3 reads CASSLVLADLNTEAFF. The CDR3 DNA follows: TGTGCCAGCAGCCTCGTGTTGGCGGATTTGAACACTGAAGCTTTCTTT.

This CDR3 reads CASSLDRKLFF. In nucleotides, the CDR3 is TGTGCCAGCAGTTTAGACCGAAAACTGTTTTTT. This sequence joins TRBV12-3 or TRBV12-4 and TRBJ1-4, with unresolved D. The CDR3 sequence is 11 residues long. The V end was cut by 1 base, the J end by 10 bases, with 4 bases between.

This clonotype was seen a handful of times. The CDR3 loop reads CASSFDRGGTEAFF. Here the CDR3 DNA reads TGTGCCAGCAGCTTTGACAGGGGAGGCACTGAAGCTTTCTTT. The chain links TRBV11-2 to TRBJ1-1, with 8 bases fitting TRBD1. From germline, CDR1 is SGHAT and CDR2 FQNNGV. V dropped 3 bases and J dropped 4; count of bases not matched to a gene: 4. The length of the CDR3 is 14 residues. The full variable domain, with the rest looked up from reference TRBV11-2 and TRBJ1-1, is EAGVAQSPRYKIIEKRQSVAFWCNPISGHATLYWYQQILGQGPKLLIQFQNNGVVDDSQLPKDRFSAERLKGVDSTLKIQPAKLEDSAVYLCASSFDRGGTEAFFGQGTRLTVV.

The V and J genes are TRBV7-9 and TRBJ2-3; the match to TRBD2 covers 7 bases. The J segment lost 1 base and the V segment lost 5 bases, leaving 6 bases of the junction unmatched. The CDR3 has 15 residues. Per germline, CDR1 SEHNR and CDR2 FQNEAQ (reference sequence). The chain's CDR3 is CASSTTAGGTDTQYF. The DNA of the CDR3 is TGTGCCAGCAGCACTACGGCGGGGGGCACAGATACGCAGTATTTT.

This clonotype was recorded a few times. The rearrangement uses TRBV5-1 and TRBJ1-4, with D possibly matching TRBD1 (5 bases). V was clipped by 2 bases and J by 5 bases, with 10 bases between them. Germline V CDR1 and CDR2: SGHRS, YFSETQ. The CDR3 spans 14 residues. This CDR3 reads CASSFEGINEKLFF. The DNA for the CDR3 is TGCGCCAGCAGCTTCGAGGGGATCAATGAAAAACTGTTTTTT.

There are a few counts of this clonotype. The rearrangement uses TRBV20-1 and TRBJ1-1, with a weak D call TRBD1 (6 bases). Per germline, CDR1 DFQATT and CDR2 SNEGSKA (reference sequence). V dropped 3 bases and J dropped 13 bases, with 21 bases sitting between them. There are 13 residues in the CDR3. The CDR3 spells CSASAYRAQGVFF. The CDR3 nucleotides are TGCAGTGCTAGTGCCTACAGGGCCCAAGGGGTTTTCTTT.